This T cell receptor (beta chain) was documented in a study of OX40 agonist ivuxolimab in advanced cancers. The table came from immunoSEQ multiplex PCR; TCRdb's copy has only in-frame clones and leaves some out. Of about 76,000 clones listed, 70% to 90% are singletons. The germline V gene encodes CDR1 SGDLS and CDR2 YYNGEE. This CDR3 comprises 16 residues. Trimming left V 0 bases short and J 0 bases short, with 12 bases between. This chain connects TRBV9 to TRBJ1-1; no reliable D call. Sequenced here: CD4+ or CD8+ T cells sorted from blood, sampled in a trial of the OX40 agonist ivuxolimab. This TCR was recovered from an adult with an advanced solid tumor such as melanoma, head and neck, liver or kidney cancer. The DNA for the CDR3 is TGTGCCAGCAGCGTAGGGAAGTCGGGGTTGAACACTGAAGCTTTCTTT. It encodes CASSVGKSGLNTEAFF.